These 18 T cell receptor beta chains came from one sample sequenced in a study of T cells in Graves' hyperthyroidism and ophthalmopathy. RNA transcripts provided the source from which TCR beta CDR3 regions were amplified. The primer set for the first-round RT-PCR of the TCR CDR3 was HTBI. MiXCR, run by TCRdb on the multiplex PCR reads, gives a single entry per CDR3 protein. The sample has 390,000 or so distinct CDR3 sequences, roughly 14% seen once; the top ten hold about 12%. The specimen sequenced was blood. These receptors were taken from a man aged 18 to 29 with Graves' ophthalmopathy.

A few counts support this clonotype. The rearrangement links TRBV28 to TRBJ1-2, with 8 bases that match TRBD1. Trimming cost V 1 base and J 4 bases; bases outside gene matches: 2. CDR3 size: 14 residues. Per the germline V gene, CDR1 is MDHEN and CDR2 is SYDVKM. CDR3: CASSLLQGAYGYTF. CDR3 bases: TGTGCCAGCAGTTTATTGCAGGGGGCCTATGGCTACACCTTC.

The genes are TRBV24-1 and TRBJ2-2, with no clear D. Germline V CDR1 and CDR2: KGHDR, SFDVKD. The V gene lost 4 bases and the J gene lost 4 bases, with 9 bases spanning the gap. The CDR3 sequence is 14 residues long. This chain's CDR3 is CATSENKFTGELFF. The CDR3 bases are TGTGCCACCAGTGAAAATAAGTTCACCGGGGAGCTGTTTTTT.

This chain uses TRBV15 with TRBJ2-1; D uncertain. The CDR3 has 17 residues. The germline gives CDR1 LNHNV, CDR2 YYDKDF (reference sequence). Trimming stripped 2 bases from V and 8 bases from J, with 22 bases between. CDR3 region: CATSRLFFRTLMDEQFF. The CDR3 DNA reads TGTGCCACCAGCAGACTTTTTTTTCGGACCCTAATGGATGAGCAGTTCTTC. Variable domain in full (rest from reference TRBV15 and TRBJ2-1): DAMVIQNPRYQVTQFGKPVTLSCSQTLNHNVMYWYQQKSSQAPKLLFHYYDKDFNNEADTPDNFQSRRPNTSFCFLDIRSPGLGDTAMYLCATSRLFFRTLMDEQFFGPGTRLTVL.

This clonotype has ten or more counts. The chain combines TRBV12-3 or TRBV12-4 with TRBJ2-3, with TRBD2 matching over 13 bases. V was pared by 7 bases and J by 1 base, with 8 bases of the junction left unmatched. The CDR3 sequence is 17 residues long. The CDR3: CASTEGLAGPRTDTQYF. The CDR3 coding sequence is TGTGCCAGCACCGAGGGACTAGCGGGGCCGCGCACAGATACGCAGTATTTT.

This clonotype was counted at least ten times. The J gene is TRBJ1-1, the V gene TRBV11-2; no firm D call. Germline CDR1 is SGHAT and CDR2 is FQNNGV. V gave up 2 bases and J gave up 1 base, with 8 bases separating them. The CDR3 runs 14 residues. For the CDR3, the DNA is TGTGCCAGCAGCTTAAGGGTAACGAACACTGAAGCTTTCTTT. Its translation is CASSLRVTNTEAFF.

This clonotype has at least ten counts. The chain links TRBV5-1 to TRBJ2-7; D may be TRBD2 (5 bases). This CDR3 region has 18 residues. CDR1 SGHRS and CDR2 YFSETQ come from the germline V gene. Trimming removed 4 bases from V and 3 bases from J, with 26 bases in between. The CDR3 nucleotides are TGCGCCAGCAGCCGGGGAGCCCACGGGTTGGTGAGCGACTACGAGCAGTACTTC. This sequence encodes CASSRGAHGLVSDYEQYF. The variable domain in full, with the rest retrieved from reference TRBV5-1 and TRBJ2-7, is KAGVTQTPRYLIKTRGQQVTLSCSPISGHRSVSWYQQTPGQGLQFLFEYFSETQRNKGNFPGRFSGRQFSNSRSEMNVSTLELGDSALYLCASSRGAHGLVSDYEQYFGPGTRLTVT.

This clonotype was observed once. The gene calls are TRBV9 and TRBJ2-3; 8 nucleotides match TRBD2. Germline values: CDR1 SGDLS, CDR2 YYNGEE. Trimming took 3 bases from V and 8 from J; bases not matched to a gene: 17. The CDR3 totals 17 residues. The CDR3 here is CASSAKWGGTRSGTQYF. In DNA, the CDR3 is TGTGCCAGCAGCGCCAAGTGGGGGGGGACTAGAAGTGGTACGCAGTATTTT.

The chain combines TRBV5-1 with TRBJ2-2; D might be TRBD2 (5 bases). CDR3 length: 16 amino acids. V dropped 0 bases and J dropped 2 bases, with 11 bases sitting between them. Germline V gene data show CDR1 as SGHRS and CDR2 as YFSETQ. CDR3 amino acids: CASSLDHPGNTGELFF. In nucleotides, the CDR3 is TGCGCCAGCAGCTTGGACCACCCGGGAAACACCGGGGAGCTGTTTTTT.

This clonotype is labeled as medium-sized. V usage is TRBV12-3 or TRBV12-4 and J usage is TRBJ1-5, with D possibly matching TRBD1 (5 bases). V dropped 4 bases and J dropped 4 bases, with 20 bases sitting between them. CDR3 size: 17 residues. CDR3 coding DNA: TGTGCCAGCAGTTGGGTGCCGGGACGACTCTTAAATCAGCCCCAGCATTTT. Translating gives CASSWVPGRLLNQPQHF.

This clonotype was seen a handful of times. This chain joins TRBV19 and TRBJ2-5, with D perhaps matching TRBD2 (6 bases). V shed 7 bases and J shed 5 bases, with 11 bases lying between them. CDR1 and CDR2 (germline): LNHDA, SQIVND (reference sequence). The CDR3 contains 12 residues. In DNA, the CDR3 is TGTGCCAGTAAGGGAGGATGGGAGACCCAGTACTTC. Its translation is CASKGGWETQYF.

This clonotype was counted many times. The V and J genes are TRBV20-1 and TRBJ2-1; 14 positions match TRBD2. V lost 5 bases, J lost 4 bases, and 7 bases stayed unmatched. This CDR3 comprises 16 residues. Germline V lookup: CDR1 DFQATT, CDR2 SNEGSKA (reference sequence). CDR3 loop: CSAPRTSGRFYNEQFF. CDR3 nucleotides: TGCAGTGCTCCTCGGACTAGCGGGAGGTTTTACAATGAGCAGTTCTTC.

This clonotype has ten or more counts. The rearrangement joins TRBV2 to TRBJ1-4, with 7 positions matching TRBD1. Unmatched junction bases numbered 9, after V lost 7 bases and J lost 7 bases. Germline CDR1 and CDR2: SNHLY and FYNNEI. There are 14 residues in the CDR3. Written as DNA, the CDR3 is TGTGCCAGCAAAGGGACAGTTCGGGTTGAAAAACTGTTTTTT. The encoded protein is CASKGTVRVEKLFF.

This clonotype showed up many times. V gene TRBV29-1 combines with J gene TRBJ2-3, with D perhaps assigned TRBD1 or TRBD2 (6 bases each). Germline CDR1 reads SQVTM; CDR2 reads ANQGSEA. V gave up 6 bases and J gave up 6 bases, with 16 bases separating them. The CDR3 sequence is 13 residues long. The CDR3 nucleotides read TGCAGCGTATTCCAAGGGGGGCGGGATACGCAGTATTTT. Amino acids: CSVFQGGRDTQYF.

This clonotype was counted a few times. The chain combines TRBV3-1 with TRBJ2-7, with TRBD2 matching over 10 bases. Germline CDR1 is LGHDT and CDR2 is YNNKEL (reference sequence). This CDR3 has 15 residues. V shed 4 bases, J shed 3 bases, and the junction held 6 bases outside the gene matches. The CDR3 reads CASSLTTSGNYEQYF. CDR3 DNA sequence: TGTGCCAGCAGCCTTACTACTAGCGGGAACTACGAGCAGTACTTC.

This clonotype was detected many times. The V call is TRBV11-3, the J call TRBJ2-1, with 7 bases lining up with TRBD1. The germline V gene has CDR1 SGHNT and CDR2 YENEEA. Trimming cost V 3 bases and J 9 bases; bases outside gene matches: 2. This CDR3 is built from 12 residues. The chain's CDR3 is CASSFTGVEQFF. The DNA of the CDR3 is TGTGCCAGCAGCTTCACAGGGGTTGAGCAGTTCTTC.

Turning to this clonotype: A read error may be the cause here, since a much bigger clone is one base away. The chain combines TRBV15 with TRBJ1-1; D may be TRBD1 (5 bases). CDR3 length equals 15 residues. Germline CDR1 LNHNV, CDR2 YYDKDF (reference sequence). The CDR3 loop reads CATSRDRPQRDEALF. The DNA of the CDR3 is TGTGCCACCAGCAGAGATCGCCCGCAACGGGACGAGGCTCTCTTT. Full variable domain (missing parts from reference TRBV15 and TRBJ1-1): DAMVIQNPRYQVTQFGKPVTLSCSQTLNHNVMYWYQQKSSQAPKLLFHYYDKDFNNEADTPDNFQSRRPNTSFCFLDIRSPGLGDTAMYLCATSRDRPQRDEALFGQGTRLTVV.

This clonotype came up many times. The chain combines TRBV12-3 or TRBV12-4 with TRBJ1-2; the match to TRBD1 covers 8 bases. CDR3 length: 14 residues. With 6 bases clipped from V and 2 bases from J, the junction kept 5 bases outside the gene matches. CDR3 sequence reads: CASRSRTGNYGYTF. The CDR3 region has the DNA TGTGCCAGCAGATCCAGGACAGGGAACTATGGCTACACCTTC.

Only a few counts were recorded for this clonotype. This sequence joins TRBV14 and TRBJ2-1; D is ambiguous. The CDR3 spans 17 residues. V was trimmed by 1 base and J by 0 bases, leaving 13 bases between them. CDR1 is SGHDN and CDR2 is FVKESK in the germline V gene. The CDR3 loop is CASSQVGPRSSYNEQFF. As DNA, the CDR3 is TGTGCCAGCAGCCAAGTCGGTCCTAGAAGCTCCTACAATGAGCAGTTCTTC.